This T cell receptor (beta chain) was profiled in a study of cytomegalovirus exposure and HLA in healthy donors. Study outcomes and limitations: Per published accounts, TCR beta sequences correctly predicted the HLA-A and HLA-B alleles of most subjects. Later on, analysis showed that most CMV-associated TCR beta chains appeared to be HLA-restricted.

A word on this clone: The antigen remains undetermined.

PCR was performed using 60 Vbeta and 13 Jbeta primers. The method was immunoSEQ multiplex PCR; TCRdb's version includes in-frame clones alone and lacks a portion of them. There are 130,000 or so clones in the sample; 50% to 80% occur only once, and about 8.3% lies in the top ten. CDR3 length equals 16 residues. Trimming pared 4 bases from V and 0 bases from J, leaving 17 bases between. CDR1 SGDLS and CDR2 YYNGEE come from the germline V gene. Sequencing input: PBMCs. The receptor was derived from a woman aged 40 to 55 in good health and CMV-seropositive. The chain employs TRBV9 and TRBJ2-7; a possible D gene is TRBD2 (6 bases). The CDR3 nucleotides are TGTGCCAGCAGCCCAACAACAGGCGGGGTCTCCTACGAGCAGTACTTC. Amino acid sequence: CASSPTTGGVSYEQYF.